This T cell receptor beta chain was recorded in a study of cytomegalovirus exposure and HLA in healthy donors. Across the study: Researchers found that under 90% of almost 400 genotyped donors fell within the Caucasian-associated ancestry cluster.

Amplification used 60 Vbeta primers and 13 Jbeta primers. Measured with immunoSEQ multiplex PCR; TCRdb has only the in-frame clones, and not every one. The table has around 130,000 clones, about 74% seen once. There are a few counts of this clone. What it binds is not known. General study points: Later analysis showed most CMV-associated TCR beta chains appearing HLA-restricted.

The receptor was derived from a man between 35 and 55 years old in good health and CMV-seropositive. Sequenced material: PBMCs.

CDR3 DNA sequence: TGTGCCAGTCAACAGGGTTATGGCTACACCTTC. This encodes CASQQGYGYTF. The chain combines TRBV28 with TRBJ1-2; possible D gene TRBD1, 6 bases. The CDR3 runs to 11 residues. Germline V gene sequence: CDR1 MDHEN, CDR2 SYDVKM. V was clipped by 9 bases and J by 5 bases, with 10 bases between them.